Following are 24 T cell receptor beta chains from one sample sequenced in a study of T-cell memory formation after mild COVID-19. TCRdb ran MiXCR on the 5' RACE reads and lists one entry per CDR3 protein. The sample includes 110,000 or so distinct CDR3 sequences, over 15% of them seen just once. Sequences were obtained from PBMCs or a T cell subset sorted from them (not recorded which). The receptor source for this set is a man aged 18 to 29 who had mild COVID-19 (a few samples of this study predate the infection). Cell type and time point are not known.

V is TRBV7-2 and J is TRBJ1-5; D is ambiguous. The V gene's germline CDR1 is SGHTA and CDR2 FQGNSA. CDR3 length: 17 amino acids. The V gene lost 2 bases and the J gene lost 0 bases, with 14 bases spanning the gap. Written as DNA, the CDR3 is TGTGCCAGCAGCTTAAACAGTCTCGGCAATAGCAATCAGCCCCAGCATTTT. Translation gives CASSLNSLGNSNQPQHF.

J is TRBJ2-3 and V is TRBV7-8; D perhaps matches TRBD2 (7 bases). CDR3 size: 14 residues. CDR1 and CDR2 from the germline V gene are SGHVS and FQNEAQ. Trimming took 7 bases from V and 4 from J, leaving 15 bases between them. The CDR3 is CASTLGGDADTQYF. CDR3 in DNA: TGTGCCAGCACCCTAGGGGGGGACGCAGATACGCAGTATTTT.

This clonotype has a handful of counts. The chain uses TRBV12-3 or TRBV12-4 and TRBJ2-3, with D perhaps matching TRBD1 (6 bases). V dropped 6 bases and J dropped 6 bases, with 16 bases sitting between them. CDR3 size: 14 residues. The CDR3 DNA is TGTGCCAGCAGCCCAACAGGGACCTGGGATACGCAGTATTTT. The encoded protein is CASSPTGTWDTQYF.

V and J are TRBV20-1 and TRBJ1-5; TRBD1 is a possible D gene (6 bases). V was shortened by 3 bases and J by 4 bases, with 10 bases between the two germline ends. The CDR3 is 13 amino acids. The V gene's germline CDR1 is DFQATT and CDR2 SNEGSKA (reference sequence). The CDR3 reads CSARIGQNQPQHF. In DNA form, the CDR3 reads TGCAGTGCTAGGATCGGACAGAATCAGCCCCAGCATTTT.

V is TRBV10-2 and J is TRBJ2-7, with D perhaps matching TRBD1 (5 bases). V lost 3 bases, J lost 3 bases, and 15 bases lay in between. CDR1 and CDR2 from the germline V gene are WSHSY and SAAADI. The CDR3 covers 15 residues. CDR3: CASSDPGHRSYEQYF. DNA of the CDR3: TGCGCCAGCAGTGATCCCGGACACCGGAGCTACGAGCAGTACTTC.

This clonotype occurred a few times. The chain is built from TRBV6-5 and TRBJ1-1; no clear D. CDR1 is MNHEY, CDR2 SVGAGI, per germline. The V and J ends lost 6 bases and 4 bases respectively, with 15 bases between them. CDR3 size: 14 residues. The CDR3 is CASRTGPWGTEAFF. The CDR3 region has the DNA TGTGCCAGCAGAACCGGGCCCTGGGGCACTGAAGCTTTCTTT.

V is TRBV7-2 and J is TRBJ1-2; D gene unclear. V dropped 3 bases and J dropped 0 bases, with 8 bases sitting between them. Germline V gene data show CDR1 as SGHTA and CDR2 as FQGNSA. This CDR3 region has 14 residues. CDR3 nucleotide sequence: TGTGCCAGCAGCTTGCGGGAATCTAACTATGGCTACACCTTC. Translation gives CASSLRESNYGYTF.

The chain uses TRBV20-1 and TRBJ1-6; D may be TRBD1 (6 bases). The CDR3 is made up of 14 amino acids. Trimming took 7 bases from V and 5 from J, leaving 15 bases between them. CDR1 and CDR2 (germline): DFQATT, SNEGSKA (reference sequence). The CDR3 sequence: CSGEDGTNNSPLHF. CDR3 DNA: TGCAGTGGTGAAGACGGGACAAATAATTCACCCCTCCACTTT.

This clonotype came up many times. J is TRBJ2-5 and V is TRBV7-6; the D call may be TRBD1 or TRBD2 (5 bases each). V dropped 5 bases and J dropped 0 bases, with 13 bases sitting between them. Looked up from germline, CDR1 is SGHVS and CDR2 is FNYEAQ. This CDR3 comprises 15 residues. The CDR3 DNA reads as TGTGCCAGCAGCGCCGTGAGGGGACACCAAGAGACCCAGTACTTC. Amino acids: CASSAVRGHQETQYF.

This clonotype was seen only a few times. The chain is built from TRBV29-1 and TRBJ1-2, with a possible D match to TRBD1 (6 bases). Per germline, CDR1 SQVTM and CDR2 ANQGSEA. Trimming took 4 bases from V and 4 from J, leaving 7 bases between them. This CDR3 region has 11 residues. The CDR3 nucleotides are TGCAGCGTTGTACAGGGCTATGGCTACACCTTC. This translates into CSVVQGYGYTF.

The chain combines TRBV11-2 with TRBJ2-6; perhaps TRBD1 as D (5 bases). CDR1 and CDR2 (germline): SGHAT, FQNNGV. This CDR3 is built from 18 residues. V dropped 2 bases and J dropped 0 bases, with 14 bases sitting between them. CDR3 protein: CASSLWGRAYSGANVLTF. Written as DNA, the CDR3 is TGTGCCAGCAGCTTATGGGGCAGGGCTTACTCTGGGGCCAACGTCCTGACTTTC.

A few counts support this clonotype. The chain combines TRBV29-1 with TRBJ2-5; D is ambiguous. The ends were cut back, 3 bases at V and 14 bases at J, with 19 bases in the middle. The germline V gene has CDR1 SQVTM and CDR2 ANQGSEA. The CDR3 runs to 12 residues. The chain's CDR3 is CSVDGPETPQYF. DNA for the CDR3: TGCAGCGTTGATGGCCCGGAAACCCCTCAATACTTC.

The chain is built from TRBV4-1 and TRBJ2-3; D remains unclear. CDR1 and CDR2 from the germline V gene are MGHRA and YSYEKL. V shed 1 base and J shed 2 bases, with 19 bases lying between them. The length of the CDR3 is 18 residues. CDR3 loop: CASSQGSPARPDTDTQYF. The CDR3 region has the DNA TGCGCCAGCAGCCAAGGGTCCCCGGCTCGACCCGACACAGATACGCAGTATTTT.

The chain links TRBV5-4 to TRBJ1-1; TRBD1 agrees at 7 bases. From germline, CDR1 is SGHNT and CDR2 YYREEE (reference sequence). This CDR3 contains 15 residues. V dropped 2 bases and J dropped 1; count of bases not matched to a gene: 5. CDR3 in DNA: TGTGCCAGCAGCTTCGGGACAGTAAGGAACACTGAAGCTTTCTTT. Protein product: CASSFGTVRNTEAFF.

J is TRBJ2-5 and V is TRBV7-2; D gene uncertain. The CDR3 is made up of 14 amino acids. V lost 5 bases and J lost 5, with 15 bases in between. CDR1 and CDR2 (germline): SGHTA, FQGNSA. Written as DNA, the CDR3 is TGTGCCAGCAGCCGTCCGGGTAGCTGGGAGACCCAGTACTTC. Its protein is CASSRPGSWETQYF.

CDR3: CASSVGTVYEQYF. The CDR3 DNA is TGTGCCAGCAGTGTGGGGACAGTCTACGAGCAGTACTTC. The chain links TRBV12-3 or TRBV12-4 to TRBJ2-7; 7 bases align to TRBD1. The V and J ends lost 5 bases and 3 bases, in that order; junction bases with no gene match: 4. The CDR3 consists of 13 residues.

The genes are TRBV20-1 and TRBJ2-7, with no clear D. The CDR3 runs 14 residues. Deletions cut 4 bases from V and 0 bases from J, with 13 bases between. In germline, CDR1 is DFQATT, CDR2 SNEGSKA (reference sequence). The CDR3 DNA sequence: TGCAGTGCTATGAGTCCCCAGGACTCCTACGAGCAGTACGTC. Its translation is CSAMSPQDSYEQYV.

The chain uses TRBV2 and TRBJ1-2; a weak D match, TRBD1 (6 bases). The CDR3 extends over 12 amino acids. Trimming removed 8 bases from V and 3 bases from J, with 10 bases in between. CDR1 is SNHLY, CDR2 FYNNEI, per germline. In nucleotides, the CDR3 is TGTGCCAGCCCAGGGGTATACTATGGCTACACCTTC. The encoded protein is CASPGVYYGYTF.

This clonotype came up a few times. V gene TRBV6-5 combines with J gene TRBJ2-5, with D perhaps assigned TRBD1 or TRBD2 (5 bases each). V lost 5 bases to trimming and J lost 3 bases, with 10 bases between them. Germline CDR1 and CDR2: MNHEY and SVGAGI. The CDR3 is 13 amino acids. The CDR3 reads CASSPRDEETQYF. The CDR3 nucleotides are TGTGCCAGCAGTCCCCGGGACGAAGAGACCCAGTACTTC.

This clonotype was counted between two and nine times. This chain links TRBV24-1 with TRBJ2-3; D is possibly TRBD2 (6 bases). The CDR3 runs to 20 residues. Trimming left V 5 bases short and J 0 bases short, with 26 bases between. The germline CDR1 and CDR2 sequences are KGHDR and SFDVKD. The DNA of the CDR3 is TGTGCCACCAGTGTGCGGGGCCCCCGGGACCCCGAGCCCAGCACAGATACGCAGTATTTT. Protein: CATSVRGPRDPEPSTDTQYF.

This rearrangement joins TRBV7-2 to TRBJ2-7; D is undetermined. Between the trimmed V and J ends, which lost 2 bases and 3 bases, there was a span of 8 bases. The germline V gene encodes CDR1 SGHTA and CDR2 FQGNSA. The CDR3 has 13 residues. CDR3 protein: CASSLSHSYEQYV. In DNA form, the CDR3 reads TGTGCCAGCAGCTTATCCCACAGCTACGAGCAGTACGTC.

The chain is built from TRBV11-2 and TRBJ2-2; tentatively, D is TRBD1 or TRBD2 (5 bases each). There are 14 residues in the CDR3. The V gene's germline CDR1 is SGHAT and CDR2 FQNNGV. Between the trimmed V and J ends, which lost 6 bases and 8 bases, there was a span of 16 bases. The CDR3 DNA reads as TGTGCCAGCAGTTCCACGGTGAGGGGAGGGGAGCTGTTTTTT. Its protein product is CASSSTVRGGELFF.

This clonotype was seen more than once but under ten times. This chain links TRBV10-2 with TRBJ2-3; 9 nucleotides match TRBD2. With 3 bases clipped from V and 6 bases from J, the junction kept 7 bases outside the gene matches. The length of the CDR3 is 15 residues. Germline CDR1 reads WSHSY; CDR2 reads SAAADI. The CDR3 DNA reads TGCGCCAGCAGTGACGCGGGGGGGCTCCGGGATACGCAGTATTTT. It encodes CASSDAGGLRDTQYF.

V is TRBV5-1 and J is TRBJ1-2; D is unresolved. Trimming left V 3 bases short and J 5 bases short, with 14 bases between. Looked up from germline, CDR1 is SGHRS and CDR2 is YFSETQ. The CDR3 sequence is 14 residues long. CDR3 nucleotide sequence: TGCGCCAGCAGCTACGCGGCGGGTAATTATGGCTACACCTTC. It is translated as CASSYAAGNYGYTF.